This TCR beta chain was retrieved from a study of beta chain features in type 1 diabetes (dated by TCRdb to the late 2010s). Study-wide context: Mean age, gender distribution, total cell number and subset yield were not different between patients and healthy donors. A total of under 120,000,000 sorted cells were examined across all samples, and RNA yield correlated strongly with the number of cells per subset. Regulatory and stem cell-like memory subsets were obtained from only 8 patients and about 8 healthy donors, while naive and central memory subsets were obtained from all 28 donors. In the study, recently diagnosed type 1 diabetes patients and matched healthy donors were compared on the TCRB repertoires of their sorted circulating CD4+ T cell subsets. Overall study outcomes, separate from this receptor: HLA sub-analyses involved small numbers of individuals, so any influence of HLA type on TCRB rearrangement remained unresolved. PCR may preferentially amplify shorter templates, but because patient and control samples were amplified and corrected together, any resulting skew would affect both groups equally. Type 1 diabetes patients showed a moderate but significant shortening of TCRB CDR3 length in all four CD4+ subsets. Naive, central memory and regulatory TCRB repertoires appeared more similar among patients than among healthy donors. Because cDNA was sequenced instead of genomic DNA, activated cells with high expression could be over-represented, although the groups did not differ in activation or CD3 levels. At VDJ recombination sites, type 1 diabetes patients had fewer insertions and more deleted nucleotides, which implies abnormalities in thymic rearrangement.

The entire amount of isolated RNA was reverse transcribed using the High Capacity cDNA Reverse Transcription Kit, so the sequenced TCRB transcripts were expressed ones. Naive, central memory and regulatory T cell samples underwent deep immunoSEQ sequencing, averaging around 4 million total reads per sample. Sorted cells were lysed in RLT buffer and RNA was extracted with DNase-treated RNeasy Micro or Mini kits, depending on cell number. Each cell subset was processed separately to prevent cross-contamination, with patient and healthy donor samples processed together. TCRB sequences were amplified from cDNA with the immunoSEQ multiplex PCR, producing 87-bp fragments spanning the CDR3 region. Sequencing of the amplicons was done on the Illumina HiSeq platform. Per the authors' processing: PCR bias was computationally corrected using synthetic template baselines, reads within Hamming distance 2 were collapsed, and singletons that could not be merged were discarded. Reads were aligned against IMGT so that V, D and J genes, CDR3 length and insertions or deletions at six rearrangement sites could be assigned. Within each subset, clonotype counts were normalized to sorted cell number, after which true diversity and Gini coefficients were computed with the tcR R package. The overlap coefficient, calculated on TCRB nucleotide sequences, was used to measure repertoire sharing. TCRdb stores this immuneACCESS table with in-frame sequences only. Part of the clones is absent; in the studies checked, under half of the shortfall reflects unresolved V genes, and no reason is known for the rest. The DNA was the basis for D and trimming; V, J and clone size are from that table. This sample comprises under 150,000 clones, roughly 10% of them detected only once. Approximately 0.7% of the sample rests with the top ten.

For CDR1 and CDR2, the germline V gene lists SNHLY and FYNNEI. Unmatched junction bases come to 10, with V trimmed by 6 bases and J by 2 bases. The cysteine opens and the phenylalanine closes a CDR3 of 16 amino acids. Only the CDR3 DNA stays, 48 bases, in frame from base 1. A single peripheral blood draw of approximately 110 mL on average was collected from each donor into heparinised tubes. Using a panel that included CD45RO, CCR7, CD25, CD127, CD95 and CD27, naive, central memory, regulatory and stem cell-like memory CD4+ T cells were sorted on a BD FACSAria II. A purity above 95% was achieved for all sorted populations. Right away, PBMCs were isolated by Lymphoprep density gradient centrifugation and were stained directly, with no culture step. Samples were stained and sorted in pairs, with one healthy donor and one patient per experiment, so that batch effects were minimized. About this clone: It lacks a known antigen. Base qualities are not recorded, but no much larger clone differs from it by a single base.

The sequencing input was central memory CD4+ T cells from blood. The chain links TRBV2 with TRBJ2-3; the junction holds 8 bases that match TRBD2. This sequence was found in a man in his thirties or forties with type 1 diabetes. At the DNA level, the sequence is TGTGCCAGCAGACCGGGACTAGGAAAAACCACAGATACGCAGTATTTT. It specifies CASRPGLGKTTDTQYF.